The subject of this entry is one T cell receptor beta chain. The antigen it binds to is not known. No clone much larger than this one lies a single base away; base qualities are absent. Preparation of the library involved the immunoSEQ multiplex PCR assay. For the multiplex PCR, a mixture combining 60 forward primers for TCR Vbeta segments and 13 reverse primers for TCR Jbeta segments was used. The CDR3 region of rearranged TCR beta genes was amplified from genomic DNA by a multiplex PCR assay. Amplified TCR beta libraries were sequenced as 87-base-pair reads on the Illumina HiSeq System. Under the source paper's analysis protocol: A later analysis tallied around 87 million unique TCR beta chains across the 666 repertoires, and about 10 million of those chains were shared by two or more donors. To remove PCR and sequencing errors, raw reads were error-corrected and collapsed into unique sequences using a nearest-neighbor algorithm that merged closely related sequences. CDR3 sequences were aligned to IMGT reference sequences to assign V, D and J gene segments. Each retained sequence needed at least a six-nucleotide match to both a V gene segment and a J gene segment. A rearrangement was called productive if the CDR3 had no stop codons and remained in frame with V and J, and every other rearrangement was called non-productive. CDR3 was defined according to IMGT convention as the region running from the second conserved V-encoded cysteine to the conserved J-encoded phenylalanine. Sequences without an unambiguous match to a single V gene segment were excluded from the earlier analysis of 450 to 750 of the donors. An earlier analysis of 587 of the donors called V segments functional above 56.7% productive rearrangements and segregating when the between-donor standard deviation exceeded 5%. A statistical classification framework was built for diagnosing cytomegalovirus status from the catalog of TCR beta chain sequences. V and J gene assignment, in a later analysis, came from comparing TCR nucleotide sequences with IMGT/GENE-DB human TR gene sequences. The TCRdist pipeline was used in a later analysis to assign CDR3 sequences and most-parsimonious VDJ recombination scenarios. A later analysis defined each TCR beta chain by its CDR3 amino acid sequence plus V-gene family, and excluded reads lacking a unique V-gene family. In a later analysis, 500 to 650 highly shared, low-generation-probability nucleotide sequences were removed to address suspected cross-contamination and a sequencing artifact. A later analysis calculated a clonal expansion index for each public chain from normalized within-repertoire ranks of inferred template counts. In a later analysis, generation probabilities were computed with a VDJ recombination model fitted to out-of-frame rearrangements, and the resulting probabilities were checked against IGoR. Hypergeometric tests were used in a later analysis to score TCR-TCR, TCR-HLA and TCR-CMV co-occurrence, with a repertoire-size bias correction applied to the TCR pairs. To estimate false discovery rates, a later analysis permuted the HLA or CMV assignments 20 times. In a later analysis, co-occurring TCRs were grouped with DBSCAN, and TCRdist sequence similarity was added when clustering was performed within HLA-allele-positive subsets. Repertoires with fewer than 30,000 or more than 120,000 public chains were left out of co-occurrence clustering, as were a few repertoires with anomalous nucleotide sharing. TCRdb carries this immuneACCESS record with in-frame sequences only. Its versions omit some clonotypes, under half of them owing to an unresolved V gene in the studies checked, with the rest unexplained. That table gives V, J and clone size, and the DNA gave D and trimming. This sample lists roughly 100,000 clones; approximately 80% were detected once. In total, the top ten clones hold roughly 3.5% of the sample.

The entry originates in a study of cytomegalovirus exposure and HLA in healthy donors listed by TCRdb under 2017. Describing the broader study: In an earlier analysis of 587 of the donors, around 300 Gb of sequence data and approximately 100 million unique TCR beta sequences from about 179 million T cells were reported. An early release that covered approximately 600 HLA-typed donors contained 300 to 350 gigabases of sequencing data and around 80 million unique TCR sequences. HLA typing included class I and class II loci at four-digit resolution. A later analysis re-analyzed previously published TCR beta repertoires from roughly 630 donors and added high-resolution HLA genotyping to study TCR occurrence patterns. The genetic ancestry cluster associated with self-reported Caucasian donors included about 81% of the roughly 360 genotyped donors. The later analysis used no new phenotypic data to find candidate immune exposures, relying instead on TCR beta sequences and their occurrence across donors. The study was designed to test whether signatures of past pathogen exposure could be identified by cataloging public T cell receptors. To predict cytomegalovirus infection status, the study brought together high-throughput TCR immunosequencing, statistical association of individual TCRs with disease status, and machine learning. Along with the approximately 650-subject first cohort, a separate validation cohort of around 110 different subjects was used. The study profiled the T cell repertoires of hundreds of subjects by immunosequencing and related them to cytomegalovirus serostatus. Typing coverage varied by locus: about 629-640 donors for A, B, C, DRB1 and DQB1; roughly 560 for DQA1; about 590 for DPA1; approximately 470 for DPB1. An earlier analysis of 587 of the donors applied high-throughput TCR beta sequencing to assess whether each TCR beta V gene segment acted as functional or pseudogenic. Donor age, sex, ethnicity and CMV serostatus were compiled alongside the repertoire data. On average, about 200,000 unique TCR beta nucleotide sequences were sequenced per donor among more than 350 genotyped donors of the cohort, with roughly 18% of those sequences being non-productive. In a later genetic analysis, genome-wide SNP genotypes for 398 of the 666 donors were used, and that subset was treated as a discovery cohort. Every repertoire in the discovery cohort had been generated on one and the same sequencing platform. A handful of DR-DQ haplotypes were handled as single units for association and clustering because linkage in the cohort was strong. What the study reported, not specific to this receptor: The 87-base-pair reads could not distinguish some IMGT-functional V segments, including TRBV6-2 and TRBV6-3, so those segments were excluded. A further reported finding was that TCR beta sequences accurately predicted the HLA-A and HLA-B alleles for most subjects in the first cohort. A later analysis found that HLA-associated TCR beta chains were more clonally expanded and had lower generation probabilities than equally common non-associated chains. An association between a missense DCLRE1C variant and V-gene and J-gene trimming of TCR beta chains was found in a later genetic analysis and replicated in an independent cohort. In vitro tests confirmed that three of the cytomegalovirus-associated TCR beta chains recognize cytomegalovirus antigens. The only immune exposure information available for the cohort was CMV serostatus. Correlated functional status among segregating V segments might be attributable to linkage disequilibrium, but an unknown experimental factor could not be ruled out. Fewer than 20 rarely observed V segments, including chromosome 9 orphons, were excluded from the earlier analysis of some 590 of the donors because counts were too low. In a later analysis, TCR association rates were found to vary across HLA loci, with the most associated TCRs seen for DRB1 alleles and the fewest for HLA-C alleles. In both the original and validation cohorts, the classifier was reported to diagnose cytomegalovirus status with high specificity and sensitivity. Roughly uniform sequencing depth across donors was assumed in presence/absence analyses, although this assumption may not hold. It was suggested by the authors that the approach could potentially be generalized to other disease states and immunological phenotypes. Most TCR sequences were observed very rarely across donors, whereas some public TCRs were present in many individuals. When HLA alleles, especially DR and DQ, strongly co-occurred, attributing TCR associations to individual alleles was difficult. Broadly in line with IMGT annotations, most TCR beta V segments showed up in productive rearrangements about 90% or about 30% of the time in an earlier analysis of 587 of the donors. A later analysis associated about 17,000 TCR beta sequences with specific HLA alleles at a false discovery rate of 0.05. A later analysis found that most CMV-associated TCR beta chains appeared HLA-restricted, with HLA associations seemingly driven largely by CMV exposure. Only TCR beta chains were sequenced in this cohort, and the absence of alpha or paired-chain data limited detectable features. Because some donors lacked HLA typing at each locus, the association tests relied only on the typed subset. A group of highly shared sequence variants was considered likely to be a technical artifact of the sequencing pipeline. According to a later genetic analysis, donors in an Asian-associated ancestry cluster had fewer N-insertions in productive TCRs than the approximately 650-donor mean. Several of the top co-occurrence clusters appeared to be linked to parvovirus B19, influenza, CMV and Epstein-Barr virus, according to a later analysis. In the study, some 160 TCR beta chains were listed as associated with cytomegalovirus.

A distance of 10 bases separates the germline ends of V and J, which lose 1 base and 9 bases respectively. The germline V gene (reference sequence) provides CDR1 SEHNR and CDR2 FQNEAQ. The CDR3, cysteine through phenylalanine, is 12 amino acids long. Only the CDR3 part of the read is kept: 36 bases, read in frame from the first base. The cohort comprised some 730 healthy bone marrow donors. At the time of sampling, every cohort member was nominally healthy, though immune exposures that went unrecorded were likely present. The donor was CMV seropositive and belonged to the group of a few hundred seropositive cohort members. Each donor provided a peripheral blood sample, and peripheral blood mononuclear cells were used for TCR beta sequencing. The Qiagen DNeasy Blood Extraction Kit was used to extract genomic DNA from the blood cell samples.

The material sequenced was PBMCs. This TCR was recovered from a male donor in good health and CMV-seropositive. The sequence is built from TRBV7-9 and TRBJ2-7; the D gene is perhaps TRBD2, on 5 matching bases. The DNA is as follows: TGTGCCAGCAGCTTAGGGGTTCGGGGGCAGTACTTC. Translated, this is CASSLGVRGQYF.